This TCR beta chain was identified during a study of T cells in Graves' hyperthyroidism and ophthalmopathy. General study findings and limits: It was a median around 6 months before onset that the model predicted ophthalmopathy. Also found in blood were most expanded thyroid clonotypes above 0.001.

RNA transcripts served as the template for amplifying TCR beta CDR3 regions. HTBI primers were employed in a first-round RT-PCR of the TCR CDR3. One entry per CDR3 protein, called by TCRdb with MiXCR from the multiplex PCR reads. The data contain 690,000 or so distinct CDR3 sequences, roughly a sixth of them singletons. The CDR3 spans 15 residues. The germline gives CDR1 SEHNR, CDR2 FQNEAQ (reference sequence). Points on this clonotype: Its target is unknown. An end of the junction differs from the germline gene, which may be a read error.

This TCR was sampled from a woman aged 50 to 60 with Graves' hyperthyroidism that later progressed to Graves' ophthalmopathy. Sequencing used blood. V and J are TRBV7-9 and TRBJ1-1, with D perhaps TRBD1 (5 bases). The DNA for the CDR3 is TGCGCCAGCAGCCAAGATGGATGGGGACGCACTGAAGCTTTCTTT. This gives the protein CASSQDGWGRTEAFF.